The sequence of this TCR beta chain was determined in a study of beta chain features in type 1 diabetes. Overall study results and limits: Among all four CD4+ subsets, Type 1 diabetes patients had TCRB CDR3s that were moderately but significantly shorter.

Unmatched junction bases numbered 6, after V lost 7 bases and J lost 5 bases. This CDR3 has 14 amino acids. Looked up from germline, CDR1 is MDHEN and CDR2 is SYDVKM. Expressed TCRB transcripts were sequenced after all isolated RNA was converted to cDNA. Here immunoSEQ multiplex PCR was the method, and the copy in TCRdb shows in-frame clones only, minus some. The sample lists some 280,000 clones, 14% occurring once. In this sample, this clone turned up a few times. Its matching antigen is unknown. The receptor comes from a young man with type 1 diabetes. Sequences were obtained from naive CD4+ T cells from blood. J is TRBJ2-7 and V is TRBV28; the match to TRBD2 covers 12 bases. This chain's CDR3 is CASKTSGSIHEQYF. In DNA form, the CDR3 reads TGTGCCAGCAAGACTAGCGGGAGTATCCACGAGCAGTACTTC. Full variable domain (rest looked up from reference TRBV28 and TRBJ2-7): DVKVTQSSRYLVKRTGEKVFLECVQDMDHENMFWYRQDPGLGLRLIYFSYDVKMKEKGDIPEGYSVSREKKERFSLILESASTNQTSMYLCASKTSGSIHEQYFGPGTRLTVT.